This T cell receptor (beta chain) was observed in a study of T cells in localized non-small cell lung cancer (dated by TCRdb to 2018 to 2021). Background for the entire study: The study analyzed T cell repertoires of approximately 240 early-stage NSCLC patients, comparing tumors and uninvolved tumor-adjacent lungs. The mean age of the NSCLC patients was around 67 years, with 120 to 150 men and around 99 women. The cohort was made up of hundreds of treatment-naive NSCLC patients whose localized lung tumors had been resected. Study-wide conclusions, independent of this receptor: Higher T cell density in blood was associated with longer overall survival, whereas higher clonality in adjacent lung was associated with shorter survival. Since the design was exploratory, TCR variables were selected using unadjusted p-values with no false-discovery rate correction. Because multi-region sequencing of the tumors was not done, intratumor heterogeneity could not be ruled out. A median of about 53 of the top 100 tumor clones were detected in paired uninvolved adjacent lung, and around 30 of these tumor clones were also found among the top 100 clones of the paired uninvolved adjacent lung. Uninvolved tumor-adjacent lung showed the highest T cell clonality, higher than tumor, which suggests more focused antigenic responses in the adjacent lung.

Notes on this clone: The target of this receptor is not known. No qualities accompany the bases; no much larger clone lies one base away.

Uninvolved adjacent lung was sampled at least 2 cm away from the tumor margin, and two independent pathologists confirmed that the tissue had no atypia. At diagnosis, peripheral blood, uninvolved tumor-adjacent lung and tumor were collected and were preserved as a mix of fresh-frozen and FFPE material. TCR beta CDR3 regions were sequenced from DNA using the immunoSEQ Assay. In the original analysis: T cell density was computed as TCR beta template counts normalized to usable DNA estimated by amplifying housekeeping genes. Using the preseqR package, richness was estimated by extrapolating to 120,000 templates for tissue samples and 400,000 templates for PBMC samples. Clonality was defined by subtracting Pielou's evenness from one. Tissue-enriched TCRs were identified by differential abundance testing using productive amino-acid clonotypes, minimum total count 5 and alpha 0.1. The Jaccard Index and the Morisita Overlap Index were used to quantify repertoire overlap between compartments. GLIPH clustered TCR beta CDR3s with public tetramer-defined viral CDR3s; viral motifs required at least three viral sequences plus V-gene enrichment. Entries here come from immuneACCESS through TCRdb and include only in-frame sequences with V and J called. Some clones fail to appear in such tables; in the studies checked, an unresolved V gene covers under half of the shortfall, and the cause of the remainder is unknown. From that table come the V and J calls and clone size; the DNA was used to work out D and trimming. The table for this sample lists over a thousand clones; around 32% of them were counted only once. Jointly, the top ten make up more than 20% of the sample.

Sequences were derived from normal lung tissue next to the tumor, sampled before any cancer treatment. The receptor was derived from a female donor of 60 years or more with stage II lung adenocarcinoma.

The CDR3 has the sequence CASSVMAGRETQYF. The DNA sequence follows: TGTGCCAGCAGTGTTATGGCAGGGCGGGAGACCCAGTACTTC. The sequence joins TRBV6-8 to TRBJ2-5; tentative D gene TRBD1, with 5 bases matching. CDR1 MNHGY and CDR2 SAAAGT are derived from the germline V gene. V is reduced by 5 bases and J by 5 bases, leaving a spacing of 15 bases between them. From cysteine to phenylalanine, the CDR3 is 14 amino acids long. CDR3 DNA is the only sequence kept; it has 42 bases, read in frame from the first base.